Below, 10 T cell receptor beta chains from the same sample are listed, as sequenced in a study of Ad26.COV2.S vaccination and SARS-CoV-2 variants. TCRdb's copy holds only in-frame clones and misses some; the assay was immunoSEQ multiplex PCR. Among about 390,000 clones listed, about 92% were seen once. Treatment given: around 19 received Ad26.COV2.S at low or high dose, single or two shots; about 5 received placebo; per-sample allocation not given. Sampling was performed 63 days after the first vaccine or placebo injection. Sequences were derived from peripheral blood, sampled in a trial of Ad26.COV2.S vaccine versus placebo. These TCRs come from a person between 18 and 59 years old who received the Ad26.COV2.S COVID-19 vaccine or a placebo.

CDR3 amino acids: CASSILQASYEQYF. CDR3 coding DNA: TGTGCCAGTAGTATTTTACAGGCTTCCTACGAGCAGTACTTC. The chain couples TRBV19 to TRBJ2-7; D might be TRBD1 (5 bases). The germline V gene encodes CDR1 LNHDA and CDR2 SQIVND (reference sequence). V lost 3 bases, J lost 1 base, and 10 bases lay in between. CDR3 length: 14 amino acids.

The chain couples TRBV12-3 or TRBV12-4 to TRBJ2-5; 8 nucleotides align to TRBD2. CDR3 length: 13 amino acids. The V gene end was trimmed by 6 bases and the J gene end by 5 bases; junction bases not matched to a gene: 5. This CDR3 reads CASSGGARETQYF. The CDR3 DNA sequence: TGTGCCAGCAGCGGGGGGGCCCGGGAGACCCAGTACTTC.

CDR3 coding DNA: TGTGCCAGCAGCTATGAGGGAACAGGCAATGAGCAGTTCTTC. Translation gives CASSYEGTGNEQFF. This sequence joins TRBV7-9 and TRBJ2-1; D may correspond to TRBD1 or TRBD2 (5 bases each). Germline V gene lookup returns CDR1 SEHNR and CDR2 FQNEAQ (reference sequence). The CDR3 sequence is 14 residues long. With 4 bases removed from V and 6 bases from J, the gap between germline ends came to 13 bases.

This chain connects TRBV4-1 to TRBJ1-2; TRBD1 might be the D (5 bases). The ends were cut back, 0 bases at V and 9 bases at J, with 11 bases in the middle. Germline V CDR1 and CDR2: MGHRA, YSYEKL. The CDR3 runs to 13 residues. In DNA, the CDR3 is TGCGCCAGCAGCCAAGATCAGGAGGGACGCTACACCTTC. This gives the protein CASSQDQEGRYTF.

The chain uses TRBV9 and TRBJ2-3; D possibly corresponds to TRBD1 (6 bases). V lost 7 bases and J 5 bases, leaving 8 bases between the germline ends. CDR1 and CDR2 from the germline V gene are SGDLS and YYNGEE. The CDR3 has 11 residues. CDR3 nucleotide sequence: TGTGCCAGCTCAGGGGTAGATACGCAGTATTTT. Translating it yields CASSGVDTQYF.

The chain combines TRBV7-2 with TRBJ2-5, with 9 bases aligning to TRBD2. Per the germline V gene, CDR1 is SGHTA and CDR2 is FQGNSA. V lost 2 bases, J lost 4 bases, and 11 bases stayed unmatched. The CDR3 totals 17 residues. For the CDR3, the DNA is TGTGCCAGCAGCTTAATTTCCCGGCTAGCGGGGTCAGAGACCCAGTACTTC. Translated, it gives CASSLISRLAGSETQYF.

V gene TRBV7-8 combines with J gene TRBJ1-1; weak D call: TRBD1 (5 bases). Trimming removed 5 bases at V and 3 bases at J, with 13 bases between. This CDR3 is 14 amino acids long. Looked up from germline, CDR1 is SGHVS and CDR2 is FQNEAQ. The CDR3 DNA reads TGTGCCAGCAGCCTAGACAGAACATACACTGAAGCTTTCTTT. This codes for CASSLDRTYTEAFF.

The CDR3: CASNEVVHYEQYF. CDR3 in DNA: TGTGCCAGCAACGAGGTGGTCCACTACGAGCAGTACTTC. V and J are TRBV2 and TRBJ2-7; no firm D call. Deletions cut 7 bases from V and 3 bases from J, with 13 bases between. The CDR3 spans 13 residues. Germline assignment: CDR1 SNHLY and CDR2 FYNNEI.

The chain is built from TRBV4-3 and TRBJ2-3; D unresolved. CDR1 and CDR2 from the germline V gene are LGHNA and YSLEER. The V and J ends lost 0 bases and 6 bases respectively, with 16 bases between them. This CDR3 region has 16 residues. The CDR3 region is CASSQDPSGLGDTQYF. CDR3 nucleotides: TGCGCCAGCAGCCAAGACCCCTCGGGCCTGGGTGATACGCAGTATTTT.

The chain uses TRBV11-2 and TRBJ1-1; D might be TRBD1 (5 bases). Trimming pared 2 bases from V and 5 bases from J, leaving 24 bases between. The CDR3 is 18 residues long. Germline CDR1 reads SGHAT; CDR2 reads FQNNGV. Written as DNA, the CDR3 is TGTGCCAGCAGCTTACTTCGGGGGGGGTCTTACGCTGGGACTGAAGCTTTCTTT. This sequence encodes CASSLLRGGSYAGTEAFF.